The rows below give T cell receptor beta chains drawn from one sample of a study of cytomegalovirus exposure and HLA in healthy donors. Clones were read by immunoSEQ multiplex PCR, and TCRdb kept only the in-frame ones, dropping some. Here the sample spans some 97,000 clones, 75% being singletons. Sequenced: PBMCs. The receptor source for this set is a woman aged 18-29 years in good health and CMV-seropositive. CDR3s include the opening cysteine and the closing phenylalanine or tryptophan. A D gene is named only where the DNA matches it firmly. Expanded clones are given a class, and other clones once, few, many or no size at all.

TRBJ2-5,NA,TRBV19,TRBD1,TGTGCCAGTAGTATGGGACAGACAGAGACCCAGTACTTC,CASSMGQTETQYF
TRBJ1-4,NA,TRBV5-1,NA,TGCGCCAGCAGCTTCAACCCAGGGGACGATGAAAAACTGTTTTTT,CASSFNPGDDEKLFF
TRBJ2-1,NA,TRBV4-2,TRBD2,TGTGCCAGCAGCCCCCTGACTAGCGGGAGAGAGGAGGATGAGCAGTTCTTC,CASSPLTSGREEDEQFF
TRBJ2-3,once,TRBV10-3,NA,TGTGCCATCAGTGCCCGGACTGCAGATACGCAGTATTTT,CAISARTADTQYF
TRBJ2-3,NA,TRBV28,NA,TGTGCCAGCAGTTCAGTTCAGGGGGGCTGGATCACAGATACGCAGTATTTT,CASSSVQGGWITDTQYF
TRBJ1-2,NA,TRBV2,TRBD1,TGTGCCAGCAGTGACCGGGCCTCAGGGGGAGCTAACTATGGCTACACCTTC,CASSDRASGGANYGYTF
TRBJ2-5,NA,TRBV5-1,TRBD1,TGCACCAGCAGGCTAGACAGGGGGACCCAGTACTTC,CTSRLDRGTQYF
TRBJ2-7,few,TRBV4-1,NA,TGCGCCAGCAGCCGGGGGGACGAGCAGTACTTC,CASSRGDEQYF
TRBJ2-7,NA,TRBV4-3,NA,TGCGCCAGCAGCCAACTCCAGGGGCAGGGGTACGAGCAGTACTTC,CASSQLQGQGYEQYF
TRBJ2-1,NA,TRBV5-6,NA,TGTGCCAGCAGCTTGGGGGGCGGTTTCAGTAATGAGCAGTTCTTC,CASSLGGGFSNEQFF
TRBJ2-7,NA,TRBV7-2,TRBD2,TGTGCCAGCAGCTTAGGCAGCGGGAGTGACGAGCAGTACTTC,CASSLGSGSDEQYF
TRBJ2-3,NA,TRBV6-1,TRBD2,TGTGCCAGCAGTGAATACGGGGGAGGGGTCACAGATACGCAGTATTTT,CASSEYGGGVTDTQYF
TRBJ2-7,NA,TRBV15,NA,TGTGCCACCAGCCCCAGGGGCTACGAGCAGTACTTC,CATSPRGYEQYF
TRBJ2-5,NA,TRBV14,TRBD2,TGTGCCAGCAGCCCATTTGGAGGCCTAGCGGGAGAGACCCAGTACTTC,CASSPFGGLAGETQYF
TRBJ2-7,NA,TRBV9,TRBD1,TGTGCCAGCAGCGCCGGGACAGGGACCTACGAGCAGTACTTC,CASSAGTGTYEQYF
TRBJ2-1,NA,TRBV14,TRBD2,TGTGCCAGCAGCCACAGGGGACTAGCGGGAGGCTACTACTACAATGAGCAGTTCTTC,CASSHRGLAGGYYYNEQFF
TRBJ1-2,NA,TRBV6-1,NA,TGTGCCAGCAGTGAGGAGGGACTTACCTATGGCTACACCTTC,CASSEEGLTYGYTF
TRBJ1-2,NA,TRBV6-5,NA,TGTGCCAGCAGCTACGGCGCGGGGGGCGCGGACTATGGCTACACCTTC,CASSYGAGGADYGYTF
TRBJ2-7,NA,TRBV5-4,TRBD1,TGTGCCAGCAGTCCATTAGACGGGACAGGGCGAAACGAGCAGTACTTC,CASSPLDGTGRNEQYF
TRBJ2-5,few,TRBV2,TRBD2,TGTGCCATCCCTCTAACAGGCGGGGGAGAGACCCAGTACTTC,CAIPLTGGGETQYF
TRBJ2-5,NA,TRBV25-1,NA,TGTGCCAGCAGTGAAGGATCAAGAGGGGGGGTTGGAGAGACCCAGTACTTC,CASSEGSRGGVGETQYF
TRBJ2-1,NA,TRBV28,TRBD2,TGTGCCAGCAGTTTATGGATCCCCTCTGGGACTACCATTGAGGGTGAGCAGTTCTTC,CASSLWIPSGTTIEGEQFF
TRBJ1-1,NA,TRBV5-1,NA,TGCGCCAGCAGCTTTTCCCTGAATCAAGAGCAATTCTTT,CASSFSLNQEQFF
TRBJ1-1,NA,TRBV19,TRBD1,TGTGCCAGTAGTATAGGAGGCCTCACAGGGGCCACTGAAGCTTTCTTT,CASSIGGLTGATEAFF
TRBJ2-2,NA,TRBV29-1,NA,TGCAGCATGGTGGACGGCGGGGAGAACACCGGGGAGCTGTTTTTT,CSMVDGGENTGELFF
TRBJ1-1,NA,TRBV30,TRBD1,TGTGCCTGGATCGGGGGACAGGGGCGGATGAACACTGAAGCTTTCTTT,CAWIGGQGRMNTEAFF
TRBJ2-5,NA,TRBV7-3,TRBD1,TGTGCCAGCAGCCTATCGTCGGGACAGGGAACAGGGGAGACCCAGTACTTC,CASSLSSGQGTGETQYF
TRBJ2-7,NA,TRBV30,NA,TGTGCCTGGAGTCAACTCCCTGATTCCTACGAGCAGTACTTC,CAWSQLPDSYEQYF
TRBJ2-5,once,TRBV5-1,NA,TGCGCCAGCAGCCTCAACCTTGGGGGGGAGACCCAGTACTTC,CASSLNLGGETQYF
TRBJ2-2,NA,TRBV2,TRBD2,TGTGCCAGCAGCGGGCTAGCGGGAGGCTCGACCGGGGAGCTGTTTTTT,CASSGLAGGSTGELFF
TRBJ2-6,few,TRBV7-9,NA,TGTGCCAGCAGCACCTTCATCGGCTCTGGGGCCAACGTCCTGACTTTC,CASSTFIGSGANVLTF
TRBJ2-7,NA,TRBV7-3,NA,TGTGCCAGCAGCCTCCCCACGACAGAGTCTCCGAACGAGCAGTACTTC,CASSLPTTESPNEQYF
TRBJ1-4,NA,TRBV9,TRBD1,TGTGCCAGCAGCGGGGGGACAGAGGCGGGTGAAAAACTGTTTTTT,CASSGGTEAGEKLFF
TRBJ2-7,NA,TRBV25-1,NA,TGTGCCAGCAGTGATAGTTACGAGCAGTACTTC,CASSDSYEQYF
TRBJ2-7,NA,TRBV10-3,TRBD2,TGTGCCATCAGGACTAGCGCGTCCTACGAGCAGTACTTC,CAIRTSASYEQYF
TRBJ2-7,once,TRBV10-3,TRBD1,TGTGCCATCACGGGACAGGACTCCTACGAGCAGTACTTC,CAITGQDSYEQYF
TRBJ1-1,NA,TRBV5-4,TRBD1,TGTGCCAGCAGCCTATTACAGGGGGTCACTGAAGCTTTCTTT,CASSLLQGVTEAFF
TRBJ2-2,NA,TRBV9,NA,TGTGCCAGCTCCGGGACCGCCGCTGCGGGGGGGGAGCTGTTTTTT,CASSGTAAAGGELFF
TRBJ2-3,NA,TRBV7-9,TRBD2,TGTGCCAGCAGCCCAGTCGGACTAGCGATGACATATACGCAGTATTTT,CASSPVGLAMTYTQYF
TRBJ2-6,NA,TRBV19,TRBD1,TGTGCCAGTAGACAGGGGGCGCTGGGGGCCAACGTCCTGACTTTC,CASRQGALGANVLTF
TRBJ1-2,NA,TRBV7-9,NA,TGTGCCAGCAGCTTTACTAACTATGGCTACACCTTC,CASSFTNYGYTF
TRBJ2-7,few,TRBV6-4,TRBD2,TGTGCCAGCAGTGGTGCACTAGCGGGAGACTCCTACGAGCAGTACTTC,CASSGALAGDSYEQYF
TRBJ2-4,NA,TRBV7-2,NA,TGTGCCAGCAGCTTCATGAGCGGCAAAAACATTCAGTACTTC,CASSFMSGKNIQYF
TRBJ2-5,NA,TRBV7-6,TRBD1,TGTGCCAGCAGCGTACTGGGACAGGGAACAAAGACCCAGTACTTC,CASSVLGQGTKTQYF
TRBJ2-4,NA,TRBV7-2,TRBD2,TGTGCCAGCAGTCCCAGCCTAGCGGTAATACTAGCCAAAAACATTCAGTACTTC,CASSPSLAVILAKNIQYF
TRBJ2-1,NA,TRBV10-3,TRBD2,TGTGCCATCAGTGTTTTAGCGGGAGGAAACAATGAGCAGTTCTTC,CAISVLAGGNNEQFF
TRBJ2-3,NA,TRBV29-1,TRBD2,TGCAGCGTGGCCGCCACTAGCGAACGCACAGATACGCAGTATTTT,CSVAATSERTDTQYF